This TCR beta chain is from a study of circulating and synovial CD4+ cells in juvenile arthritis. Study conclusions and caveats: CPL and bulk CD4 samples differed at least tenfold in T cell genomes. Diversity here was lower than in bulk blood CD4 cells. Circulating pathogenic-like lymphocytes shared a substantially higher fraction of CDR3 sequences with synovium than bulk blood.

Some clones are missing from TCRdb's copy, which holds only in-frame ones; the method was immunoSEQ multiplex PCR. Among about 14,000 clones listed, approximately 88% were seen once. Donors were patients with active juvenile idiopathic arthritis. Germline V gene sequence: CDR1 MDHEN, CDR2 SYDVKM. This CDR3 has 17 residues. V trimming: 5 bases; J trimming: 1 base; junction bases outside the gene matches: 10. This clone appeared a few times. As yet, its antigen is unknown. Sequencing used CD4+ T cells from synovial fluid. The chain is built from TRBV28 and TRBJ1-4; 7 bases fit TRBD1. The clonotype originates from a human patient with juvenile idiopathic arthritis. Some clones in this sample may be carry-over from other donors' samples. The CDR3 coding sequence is TGTGCCAGCAGTCCCCCGGGGACAGTCTTAACTAATGAAAAACTGTTTTTT. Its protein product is CASSPPGTVLTNEKLFF.